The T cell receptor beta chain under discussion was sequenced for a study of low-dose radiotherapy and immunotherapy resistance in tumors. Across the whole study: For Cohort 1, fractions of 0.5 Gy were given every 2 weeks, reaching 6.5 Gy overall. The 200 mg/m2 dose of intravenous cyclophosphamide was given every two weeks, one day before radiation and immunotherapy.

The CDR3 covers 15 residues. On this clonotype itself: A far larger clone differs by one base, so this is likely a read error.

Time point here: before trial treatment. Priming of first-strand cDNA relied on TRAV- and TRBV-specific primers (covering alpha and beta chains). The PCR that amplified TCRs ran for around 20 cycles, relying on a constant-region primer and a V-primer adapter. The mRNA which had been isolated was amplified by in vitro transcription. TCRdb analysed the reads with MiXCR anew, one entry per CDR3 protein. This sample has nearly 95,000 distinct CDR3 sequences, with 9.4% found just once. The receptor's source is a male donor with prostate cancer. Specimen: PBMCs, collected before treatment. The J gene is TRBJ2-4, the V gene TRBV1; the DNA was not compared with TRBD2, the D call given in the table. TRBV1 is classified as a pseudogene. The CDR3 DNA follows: TGCGCCAGCAGCCAGACTAGCGGGATCGTAGATGAGCAGTACTTC. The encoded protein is CASSQTSGIVDEQYF.